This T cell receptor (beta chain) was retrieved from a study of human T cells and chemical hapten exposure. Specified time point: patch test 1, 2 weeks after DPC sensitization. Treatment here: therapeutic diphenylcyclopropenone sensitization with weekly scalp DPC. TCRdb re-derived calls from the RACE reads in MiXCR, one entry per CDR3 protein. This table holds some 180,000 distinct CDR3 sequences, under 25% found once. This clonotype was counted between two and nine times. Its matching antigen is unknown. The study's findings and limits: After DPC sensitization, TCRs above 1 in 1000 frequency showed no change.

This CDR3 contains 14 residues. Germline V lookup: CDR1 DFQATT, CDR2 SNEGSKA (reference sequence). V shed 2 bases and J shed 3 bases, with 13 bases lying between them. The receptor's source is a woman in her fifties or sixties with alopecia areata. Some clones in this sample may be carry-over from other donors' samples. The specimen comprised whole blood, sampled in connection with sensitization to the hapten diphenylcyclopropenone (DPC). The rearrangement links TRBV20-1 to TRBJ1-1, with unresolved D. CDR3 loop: CSARKEAMHTEAFF. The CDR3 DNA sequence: TGCAGTGCTAGAAAGGAGGCCATGCACACTGAAGCTTTCTTT.